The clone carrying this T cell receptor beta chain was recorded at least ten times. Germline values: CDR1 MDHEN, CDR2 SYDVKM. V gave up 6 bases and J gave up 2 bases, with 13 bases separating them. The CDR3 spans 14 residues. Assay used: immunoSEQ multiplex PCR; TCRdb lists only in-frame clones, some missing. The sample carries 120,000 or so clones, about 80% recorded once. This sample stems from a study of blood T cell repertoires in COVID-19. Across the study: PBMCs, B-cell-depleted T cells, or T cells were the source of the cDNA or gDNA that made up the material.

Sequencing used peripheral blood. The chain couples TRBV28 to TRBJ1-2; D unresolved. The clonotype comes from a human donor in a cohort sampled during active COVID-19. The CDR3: CASRLKGVNYGYTF. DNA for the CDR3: TGTGCCAGCAGATTAAAGGGAGTGAACTATGGCTACACCTTC.